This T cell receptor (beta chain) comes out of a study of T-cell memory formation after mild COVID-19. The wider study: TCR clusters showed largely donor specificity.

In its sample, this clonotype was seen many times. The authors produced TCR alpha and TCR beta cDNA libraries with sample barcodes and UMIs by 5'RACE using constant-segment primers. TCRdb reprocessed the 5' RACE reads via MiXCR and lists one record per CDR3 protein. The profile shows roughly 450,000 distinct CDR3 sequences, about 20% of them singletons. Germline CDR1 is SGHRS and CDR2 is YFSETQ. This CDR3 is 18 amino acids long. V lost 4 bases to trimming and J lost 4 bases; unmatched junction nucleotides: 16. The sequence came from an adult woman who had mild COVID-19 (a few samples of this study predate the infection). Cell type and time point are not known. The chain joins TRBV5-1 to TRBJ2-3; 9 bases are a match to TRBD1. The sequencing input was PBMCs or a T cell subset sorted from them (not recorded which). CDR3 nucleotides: TGCGCCAGCAGCGCGGGACAGGGTTCTTTTGGTGGCCCAGATACGCAGTATTTT. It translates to CASSAGQGSFGGPDTQYF.